The entry below describes one T cell receptor beta chain. Self-reported history from a screening survey and questionnaire set each donor's cohort. Original handling: Nucleated cell counts were estimated from reference gene primer amplification. Produced via immunoSEQ multiplex PCR; TCRdb's table is partial and in-frame only. V and J calls plus clone size are reproduced from that table; the DNA served to infer D and trimming. Of around 140,000 clones in the sample, 75% to 80% were seen once. This specimen belongs to a study of blood T cell repertoires in COVID-19. Study-wide context: Sites across the United States, Italy and Spain contributed samples from acute and convalescent COVID-19.

The receptor's source is a woman aged 45-65 years who had recovered from COVID-19. The sequencing input was PBMCs or T cells enriched from blood (not recorded which).

The CDR3 region is CASSQDSASGSQYF. CDR3 DNA sequence: TGTGCCAGCAGCCAAGACTCGGCTAGCGGGTCCCAGTACTTC. This rearrangement joins TRBV3-1 (or the pseudogene TRBV3-2) to TRBJ2-5, with 8 bases fitting TRBD2. CDR1 and CDR2 from the germline V gene are LGHDT and YNNKEL (reference sequence). The CDR3 contains 14 residues. The V and J ends lost 0 bases and 9 bases, in that order; junction bases with no gene match: 6.